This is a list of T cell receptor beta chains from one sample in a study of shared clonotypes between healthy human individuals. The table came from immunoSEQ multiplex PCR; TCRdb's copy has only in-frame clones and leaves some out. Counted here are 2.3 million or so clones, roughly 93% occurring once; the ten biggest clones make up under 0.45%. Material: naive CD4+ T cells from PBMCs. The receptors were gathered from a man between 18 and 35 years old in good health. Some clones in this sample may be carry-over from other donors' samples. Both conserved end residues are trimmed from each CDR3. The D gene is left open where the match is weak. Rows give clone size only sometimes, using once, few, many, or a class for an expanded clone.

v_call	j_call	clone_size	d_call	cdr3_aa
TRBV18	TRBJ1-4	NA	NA	ASSPGPEKLF
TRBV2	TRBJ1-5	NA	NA	ASSDSVRGGQPQH
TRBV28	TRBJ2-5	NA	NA	ASSLVASRAQY
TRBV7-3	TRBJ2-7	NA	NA	ASSLTRLNEQY
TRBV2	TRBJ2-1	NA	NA	ASSVERPVYNEQF
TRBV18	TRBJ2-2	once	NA	ASSPPSTGFTGELF
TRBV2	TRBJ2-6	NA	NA	ASSEVRGSGANVLT
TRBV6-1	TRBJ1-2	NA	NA	ASCLAPGGYGYT
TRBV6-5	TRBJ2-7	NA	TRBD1	ASSQGQGRSYEQY
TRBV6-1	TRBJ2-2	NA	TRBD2	ASRGLAAPGELF
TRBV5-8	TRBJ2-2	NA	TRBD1	ASSHTQGAHNTGELF
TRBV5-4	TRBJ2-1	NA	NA	ASSLSAEGNEQF
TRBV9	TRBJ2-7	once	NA	ASSVLPGQGFYEQY
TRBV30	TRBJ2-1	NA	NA	AWSPGYEQF
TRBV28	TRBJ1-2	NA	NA	ASSLSTRGLNGYT
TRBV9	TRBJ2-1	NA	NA	ASSVGAGFEQF
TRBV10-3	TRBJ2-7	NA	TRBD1	AISRTDRSSYEQY
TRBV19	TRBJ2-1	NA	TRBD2	ASSTPGLREQF
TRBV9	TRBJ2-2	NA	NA	ASSVRTVNTGELF
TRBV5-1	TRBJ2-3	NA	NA	ASIRGPGTDTQY
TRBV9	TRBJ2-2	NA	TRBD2	ASSVLVVAGGGELF
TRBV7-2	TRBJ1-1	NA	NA	ASSPSTDTEAF
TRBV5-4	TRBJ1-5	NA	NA	ASSFGGAVNQPQH
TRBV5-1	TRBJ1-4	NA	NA	ASSLGDTNEKLF
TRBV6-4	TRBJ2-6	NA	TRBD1	ASSRDRLYSGANVLT
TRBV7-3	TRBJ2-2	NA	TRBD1	ASSFETGFHGELF
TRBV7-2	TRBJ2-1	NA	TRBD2	ASSLFGLAGGPLGNEQF
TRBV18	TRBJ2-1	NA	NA	ASSPDRLAGNEQF
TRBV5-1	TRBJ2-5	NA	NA	ASSVRGRETQY
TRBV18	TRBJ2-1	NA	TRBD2	ASLTTSGIEGGHNEQF
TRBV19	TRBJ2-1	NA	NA	ASSEGVPYNEQF
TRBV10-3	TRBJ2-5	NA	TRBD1	AISDERRGQIQETQY
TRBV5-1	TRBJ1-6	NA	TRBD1	ASSPTTGDSPLH
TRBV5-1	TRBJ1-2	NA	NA	ASSGGRDYGYT
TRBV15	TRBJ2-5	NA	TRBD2	ATSRVSGRKETQY
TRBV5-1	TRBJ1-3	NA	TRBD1	ASSLEATGNGNTIY
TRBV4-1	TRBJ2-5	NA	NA	ASSRASGDQETQY